The present T cell receptor beta chain was sequenced within a study of T cells in Graves' hyperthyroidism and ophthalmopathy. Study-wide findings and caveats: Blood samples included most of the expanded thyroid clonotypes exceeding 0.001.

Clinical symptoms, serum thyroxine, TRAb, thyroid ultrasound and orbital computed tomography established diagnosis. From roughly 10 ml of fresh peripheral blood, PBMCs were isolated. In its sample, this clonotype was seen many times. The antigen is not known. The CDR3 consists of 14 residues. Trimming took 5 bases from V and 5 from J, leaving 18 bases between them. CDR1 is GTSNPN and CDR2 is SVGIG in the germline V gene (reference sequence). Researchers took RNA transcripts and amplified the TCR beta CDR3 regions from them. First-round RT-PCR targeting the TCR CDR3 was performed with the HTBI primer set. TCRdb used MiXCR to reprocess the multiplex PCR reads, holding one entry per CDR3 protein. The sample shows about 700,000 distinct CDR3 sequences, around 15% of them seen only once.

The chain couples TRBV30 to TRBJ1-1, with D possibly matching TRBD1 (6 bases). This sequence originates from a woman aged 18-29 years with Graves' hyperthyroidism. Input material: blood. Here the CDR3 reads CAWGAVGGRTEAFF. The DNA for the CDR3 is TGTGCCTGGGGGGCGGTAGGGGGAAGGACTGAAGCTTTCTTT.